This TCR beta chain was captured in a study of blood T cell repertoires in COVID-19. Using immunoSEQ multiplex PCR, the repertoire was profiled, and TCRdb retains in-frame clones only, with some absent. Of approximately 360,000 clones listed, around 90% are singletons. The germline V gene has CDR1 MDHEN and CDR2 SYDVKM. The CDR3 consists of 13 residues. V dropped 5 bases and J dropped 4 bases, with 12 bases sitting between them. As to this clone: The same CDR3 also results from other DNA sequences found in this sample.

The chain uses TRBV28 and TRBJ2-7; D may be TRBD2 (6 bases). The sequence was obtained from a man younger than 30 with active or convalescent COVID-19. Input material: peripheral blood. CDR3 DNA: TGTGCCAGCAGTCTGGGGACTTTTTACGAGCAGTACTTC. Residues: CASSLGTFYEQYF.